The next 10 T cell receptor beta chains were all read from a single sample in a study of neurological immune-mediated disorders. Time point of the sample: technical triplicate 1. From the 5' RACE reads, TCRdb called clonotypes with MiXCR, one entry per CDR3 protein. The repertoire holds roughly 25,000 distinct CDR3 sequences, with roughly 13% as singletons. Sequenced: CD4+ T cells from blood. All receptors come from a female donor with HTLV-1-associated myelopathy (HAM/TSP).

This clonotype has at least ten counts. The chain uses TRBV7-2 and TRBJ2-1, with D perhaps TRBD1 (6 bases). Germline CDR1 SGHTA, CDR2 FQGNSA. V gave up 4 bases and J gave up 1 base, with 11 bases separating them. The CDR3 extends over 15 amino acids. CDR3 loop: CASSSKTGSYNEQFF. CDR3 sequence (DNA): TGTGCCAGCAGCTCGAAGACAGGATCCTACAATGAGCAGTTCTTC.

This clonotype has ten or more counts. The chain couples TRBV4-1 to TRBJ2-3; D is perhaps TRBD2 (6 bases). The V end lost 1 base, the J end lost 8 bases, and 13 bases lay between the germline ends. Germline assignment: CDR1 MGHRA and CDR2 YSYEKL. This CDR3 has 14 amino acids. In nucleotides, the CDR3 is TGCGCCAGCAGCCAAGTCGGCGGGAAGGGTACGCAGTATTTT. Protein product: CASSQVGGKGTQYF.

The table lists this clonotype with many counts. This rearrangement joins TRBV24-1 to TRBJ1-2; TRBD1 matches at 8 bases. The CDR3 consists of 16 residues. Trimming removed 3 bases from V and 4 bases from J; junction bases left unmatched: 9. CDR1 KGHDR and CDR2 SFDVKD come from the germline V gene. The CDR3 spells CATSDTGTGDIYGYTF. The CDR3 DNA reads as TGTGCCACCAGTGATACCGGGACAGGCGATATCTATGGCTACACCTTC.

This clonotype occurred many times. The gene calls are TRBV6-5 and TRBJ1-1, with D maybe TRBD1 (6 bases). The CDR3 runs 14 residues. V dropped 4 bases and J dropped 4 bases, with 13 bases sitting between them. CDR1 and CDR2 from the germline V gene are MNHEY and SVGAGI. In DNA, the CDR3 is TGTGCCAGCAGTTGGGGGCAACGCAGCACTGAAGCTTTCTTT. It translates to CASSWGQRSTEAFF.

The V gene is TRBV9, the J gene TRBJ2-1; D uncertain. There are 13 residues in the CDR3. Germline CDR1 and CDR2: SGDLS and YYNGEE. With 0 bases removed from V and 7 bases from J, the gap between germline ends came to 8 bases. The CDR3 protein is CASSVAASNEQFF. CDR3 coding DNA: TGTGCCAGCAGCGTAGCGGCTTCGAATGAGCAGTTCTTC.

The V gene is TRBV7-2, the J gene TRBJ2-2; no clear D. Germline CDR1 SGHTA, CDR2 FQGNSA. Between the trimmed V and J ends, which lost 1 base and 10 bases, there was a span of 10 bases. This CDR3 is 13 amino acids long. CDR3 bases: TGTGCCAGCAGCTTAGAGGGCGGATCGGAGCTGTTTTTT. Translating it yields CASSLEGGSELFF. Filled out from reference TRBV7-2 and TRBJ2-2, the complete variable domain reads GAGVSQSPSNKVTEKGKDVELRCDPISGHTALYWYRQSLGQGLEFLIYFQGNSAPDKSGLPSDRFSAERTGGSVSTLTIQRTQQEDSAVYLCASSLEGGSELFFGEGSRLTVL.

This clonotype was found many times. The chain combines TRBV27 with TRBJ2-5, with 8 bases lining up with TRBD1. The CDR3 runs 11 residues. Trimming at V came to 9 bases and at J to 4 bases, leaving 1 base not matched to a gene. Per the germline V gene, CDR1 is MNHEY and CDR2 is SMNVEV (reference sequence). The CDR3 sequence: CARGQGETQYF. CDR3 bases: TGTGCCAGAGGACAGGGAGAGACCCAGTACTTC.

By sample fraction, this clonotype is medium-sized. The gene calls are TRBV20-1 and TRBJ2-1; no firm D call. The CDR3 has 14 residues. The germline V gene has CDR1 DFQATT and CDR2 SNEGSKA (reference sequence). V lost 3 bases to trimming and J lost 2 bases, with 11 bases between them. CDR3 sequence (DNA): TGCAGTGCTAGCCCCCTAGAGGCCTACAATGAGCAGTTCTTC. This gives the protein CSASPLEAYNEQFF.

This clonotype has at least ten counts. The chain is built from TRBV11-2 and TRBJ1-1, with TRBD1 as a possible D gene (6 bases). The V gene lost 5 bases and the J gene lost 9 bases, with 13 bases spanning the gap. The CDR3 consists of 12 residues. Germline V gene sequence: CDR1 SGHAT, CDR2 FQNNGV. CDR3 region: CASSLTGMQAFF. The DNA of the CDR3 is TGTGCCAGCAGCCTCACAGGGATGCAAGCTTTCTTT.

This clonotype was recorded at least ten times. The chain has TRBV20-1 and TRBJ2-1; 10 bases map to TRBD1. Per germline, CDR1 DFQATT and CDR2 SNEGSKA (reference sequence). V gave up 3 bases and J gave up 4 bases; unmatched junction bases: 6. The CDR3 runs 15 residues. CDR3 nucleotide sequence: TGCAGTGCTAGGTCGGCGGGACAGGGGTACAATGAGCAGTTCTTC. Its translation is CSARSAGQGYNEQFF.